This passage covers 17 T cell receptor beta chains from one sample sequenced in a study of blood T cell repertoires in COVID-19. Generated by immunoSEQ multiplex PCR, the TCRdb table keeps only in-frame clones and is missing some. In the table there are 150,000 to 200,000 clones, around 81% of which are singletons. Sequences were obtained from peripheral blood. These receptors originate from a man in his 60s with active or convalescent COVID-19.

The chain recombines TRBV7-3 with TRBJ2-2, with a weak D call TRBD2 (5 bases). The CDR3 runs to 17 residues. Germline CDR1 reads SGHTA; CDR2 reads FQGTGA. Deletions cut 1 base from V and 3 bases from J, with 15 bases between. The CDR3 protein is CASSLNPSGRDTGELFF. The CDR3 region has the DNA TGTGCCAGCAGCTTAAACCCCAGTGGGCGGGACACCGGGGAGCTGTTTTTT.

The chain links TRBV6-5 to TRBJ1-2, with TRBD1 matching over 7 bases. Germline V gene data show CDR1 as MNHEY and CDR2 as SVGAGI. V shed 0 bases and J 4 bases; nucleotides not matched to a gene: 5. The CDR3 spans 15 residues. CDR3 in amino acids: CASSYSRDSSYGYTF. In DNA form, the CDR3 reads TGTGCCAGCAGTTACTCGCGGGACAGCTCCTATGGCTACACCTTC.

This chain uses TRBV5-1 with TRBJ1-5; no reliable D call. V gave up 4 bases and J gave up 0 bases, with 5 bases separating them. The V gene's germline CDR1 is SGHRS and CDR2 YFSETQ. The length of the CDR3 is 13 residues. The CDR3 protein is CASSLYSNQPQHF. The CDR3 region has the DNA TGCGCCAGCAGCCTATATAGCAATCAGCCCCAGCATTTT. The variable domain in full, with the rest retrieved from reference TRBV5-1 and TRBJ1-5, is KAGVTQTPRYLIKTRGQQVTLSCSPISGHRSVSWYQQTPGQGLQFLFEYFSETQRNKGNFPGRFSGRQFSNSRSEMNVSTLELGDSALYLCASSLYSNQPQHFGDGTRLSIL.

Comments on this clone: Additional DNA sequences in this sample encode the identical CDR3. The CDR3 bases are TGTGCCAGCAGTTTGGCAGGGTCTGGAAACACCATATATTTT. It yields the protein CASSLAGSGNTIYF. The chain carries TRBV28 and TRBJ1-3; possibly TRBD1 for D (5 bases). CDR3 length equals 14 residues. Germline loops: CDR1 MDHEN, CDR2 SYDVKM. Trimming took off 3 bases at V and 1 base at J, with 7 bases between the two ends.

This chain links TRBV11-3 with TRBJ2-2; 9 nucleotides agree with TRBD1. This CDR3 has 16 residues. V dropped 5 bases and J dropped 7; count of bases not matched to a gene: 11. Per the germline V gene, CDR1 is SGHNT and CDR2 is YENEEA. DNA for the CDR3: TGTGCCAGCAGCCCGGGCGGGACAGGGCTCGGCGGGGAGCTGTTTTTT. Translated: CASSPGGTGLGGELFF.

This clone was seen a few times. The rearrangement links TRBV7-9 to TRBJ1-4; the match to TRBD1 covers 9 bases. CDR3 length: 16 amino acids. CDR1 and CDR2 (germline): SEHNR, FQNEAQ (reference sequence). The trim removed 5 bases at V and 7 bases at J, leaving 11 bases unmatched. In nucleotides, the CDR3 is TGTGCCAGCAGCGACTCATCCGGGACAGGGTCTGAAAAACTGTTTTTT. The encoded protein is CASSDSSGTGSEKLFF. Combining the CDR3 with reference TRBV7-9 and TRBJ1-4 gives the whole variable domain DTGVSQNPRHKITKRGQNVTFRCDPISEHNRLYWYRQTLGQGPEFLTYFQNEAQLEKSRLLSDRFSAERPKGSFSTLEIQRTEQGDSAMYLCASSDSSGTGSEKLFFGSGTQLSVL.

CDR3 coding DNA: TGTGCCAGCAGCTCCCGGACTAGCGGGATCTACAATGAGCAGTTCTTC. Its protein product is CASSSRTSGIYNEQFF. This chain connects TRBV5-6 to TRBJ2-1; 12 nucleotides match TRBD2. Unmatched junction bases numbered 4, after V lost 3 bases and J lost 3 bases. The CDR3 is 16 residues long. Germline CDR1 is SGHDT and CDR2 is YYEEEE.

The J gene is TRBJ2-1, the V gene TRBV2, with 10 bases aligning to TRBD2. J was trimmed by 8 bases and V by 6 bases; bases with no gene match: 4. The CDR3 consists of 13 residues. The V gene's germline CDR1 is SNHLY and CDR2 FYNNEI. CDR3 bases: TGTGCCAGCAGGAGCGGGGGGGCGGATGAGCAGTTCTTC. Translation gives CASRSGGADEQFF.

V is TRBV18 and J is TRBJ2-5; D possibly corresponds to TRBD2 (6 bases). Germline CDR1 and CDR2: KGHSH and LQKENI. This CDR3 has 16 amino acids. V was pared by 3 bases and J by 1 base, with 15 bases between. CDR3 DNA: TGTGCCAGCTCACCGCAGGGAGGAGGGTCCCAAGAGACCCAGTACTTC. Its protein is CASSPQGGGSQETQYF.

The chain links TRBV25-1 to TRBJ1-6; 8 nucleotides match TRBD1. The CDR3 covers 13 residues. The germline CDR1 and CDR2 sequences are MGHDK and SYGVNS. V shed 8 bases and J 5 bases; nucleotides not matched to a gene: 2. CDR3 DNA sequence: TGTGCCAGCGGACAGGGAAATAATTCACCCCTCCACTTT. Translating it yields CASGQGNNSPLHF. The full variable domain, completed using reference TRBV25-1 and TRBJ1-6, is EADIYQTPRYLVIGTGKKITLECSQTMGHDKMYWYQQDPGMELHLIHYSYGVNSTEKGDLSSESTVSRIRTEHFPLTLESARPSHTSQYLCASGQGNNSPLHFGNGTRLTVT.

This chain uses TRBV5-6 with TRBJ2-1, with 9 bases lining up with TRBD2. The CDR3 extends over 15 amino acids. CDR1 and CDR2 from the germline V gene are SGHDT and YYEEEE. The trim removed 2 bases at V and 2 bases at J, leaving 2 bases unmatched. The CDR3 DNA reads TGTGCCAGCAGCTTCGGCGGGAGGGCCTACAATGAGCAGTTCTTC. It codes for CASSFGGRAYNEQFF.

This chain connects TRBV19 to TRBJ2-2, with 10 bases that match TRBD2. The CDR3 covers 15 residues. The ends lost 6 bases at V and 6 bases at J; junction bases unmatched: 7. The V gene's germline CDR1 is LNHDA and CDR2 SQIVND (reference sequence). The CDR3: CASSKLAGVPGELFF. DNA for the CDR3: TGTGCCAGTAGCAAGCTAGCGGGAGTCCCCGGGGAGCTGTTTTTT. The entire variable domain, with the rest obtained from reference TRBV19 and TRBJ2-2, is as follows: DGGITQSPKYLFRKEGQNVTLSCEQNLNHDAMYWYRQDPGQGLRLIYYSQIVNDFQKGDIAEGYSVSREKKESFPLTVTSAQKNPTAFYLCASSKLAGVPGELFFGEGSRLTVL.

This sequence joins TRBV2 and TRBJ1-1; D is unresolved. CDR1 and CDR2 from the germline V gene are SNHLY and FYNNEI. Trimming cost V 4 bases and J 1 base, with 7 bases left between them. This CDR3 contains 13 residues. The CDR3 DNA is TGTGCCAGCAGTGCGTACGGGAACACTGAAGCTTTCTTT. Protein: CASSAYGNTEAFF.

V gene TRBV7-2 combines with J gene TRBJ1-1; 9 bases are shared with TRBD1. Trimming took 3 bases from V and 11 from J; bases not matched to a gene: 4. Per the germline V gene, CDR1 is SGHTA and CDR2 is FQGNSA. The CDR3 has 12 amino acids. CDR3 sequence reads: CASSFWTGEAFF. The CDR3 nucleotides are TGTGCCAGCAGCTTTTGGACAGGGGAGGCTTTCTTT. The full variable domain, in which reference TRBV7-2 and TRBJ1-1 provide the parts outside the CDR3, is GAGVSQSPSNKVTEKGKDVELRCDPISGHTALYWYRQSLGQGLEFLIYFQGNSAPDKSGLPSDRFSAERTGGSVSTLTIQRTQQEDSAVYLCASSFWTGEAFFGQGTRLTVV.

The genes are TRBV3-1 (or the pseudogene TRBV3-2) and TRBJ1-3; TRBD1 agrees at 8 bases. Germline V gives CDR1 LGHDT, CDR2 YNNKEL (reference sequence). The CDR3 has 15 residues. The trim removed 9 bases at V and 3 bases at J, leaving 10 bases unmatched. CDR3 loop: CASGTGGIFGNTIYF. Written as DNA, the CDR3 is TGTGCCAGTGGGACAGGAGGCATCTTTGGAAACACCATATATTTT.

V gene TRBV6-6 combines with J gene TRBJ1-3, with 7 bases fitting TRBD1. Per the germline V gene, CDR1 is MNHNY and CDR2 is SVGAGI (reference sequence). CDR3 length: 15 residues. V lost 5 bases, J lost 1 base, and 5 bases stayed unmatched. CDR3 protein: CASSRQGLSGNTIYF. DNA of the CDR3: TGTGCCAGCAGTCGACAGGGTTTGTCTGGAAACACCATATATTTT.

This clone was recorded once. The chain employs TRBV21-1 and TRBJ1-4. TRBV21-1 is tagged as a pseudogene. The CDR3 is 15 residues long. For the CDR3, the DNA is TGTGCCAGCAGCAAGAGGGTGAACACAAATGAAAAACTGTTTTTT. This codes for CASSKRVNTNEKLFF.